A selection of T cell receptor beta chains follows, all from one sample in a study of beta chain features in type 1 diabetes. Assay: immunoSEQ multiplex PCR; the TCRdb copy retains only in-frame clones and omits some. The sample gives roughly 300,000 clones, roughly an eighth of which show up once; 0.015% to 0.02% is in the top ten. Sample: naive CD4+ T cells from blood. Receptor source: a man aged 30-40 years with type 1 diabetes. CDR3s include the opening cysteine and the closing phenylalanine or tryptophan. D genes are given only for firm matches. Size values are once, few and many counts, or a class for expanded clones, and some rows have none.

size,V,J,D,DNA,CDR3
few,TRBV5-4,TRBJ2-7,NA,TGTGCCAGCAGCTTGGGGGAGCTGCACGGGTACGAGCAGTACTTC,CASSLGELHGYEQYF
NA,TRBV7-2,TRBJ2-7,NA,TGTGCCAGCAGCTTGAATAGGAGAGAGGCCGAGTTC,CASSLNRREAEF
few,TRBV6-1,TRBJ1-2,TRBD1,TGTGCCAGCAGTGCAACAGGGGGTCTCGACTATGGCTACACCTTC,CASSATGGLDYGYTF
few,TRBV6-5,TRBJ2-7,NA,TGTGCCAGCGGTCTGTGGCCGCCCTACGAGCAGTACTTC,CASGLWPPYEQYF
few,TRBV18,TRBJ1-1,TRBD1,TGTGCCAGCTCACCGCGACAGGGGTTGAAGGACACTGAAGCTTTCTTT,CASSPRQGLKDTEAFF
NA,TRBV5-1,TRBJ2-1,TRBD2,TGCGCCAGCAGCTTTAGCGGGAGCTCCTACAATGAGCAGTTCTTC,CASSFSGSSYNEQFF
few,TRBV18,TRBJ2-5,NA,TGTGCCAGCTCACCAATTCCTGTGGGGGGAGCGGAGAAGAAGACCCAGTACTTC,CASSPIPVGGAEKKTQYF
few,TRBV7-6,TRBJ2-7,NA,TGTGCCAGCAGCCCACTGCAGGGCTCCTACGAGCAGTACTTC,CASSPLQGSYEQYF
NA,TRBV27,TRBJ1-4,TRBD1,TGTGCCAGCAGTCCAAGGAGGGGGCCGGAAGAAAAACTGTTTTTT,CASSPRRGPEEKLFF
few,TRBV27,TRBJ2-7,NA,TGTGCCAGCAGTCCCCGGTCCCTCCGCAAGCAGTACTTC,CASSPRSLRKQYF
NA,TRBV28,TRBJ1-5,NA,TGTGCCAGCAGTTTTAGGGGCAGTAGCAATCAGCCCCAGCATTTT,CASSFRGSSNQPQHF
NA,TRBV28,TRBJ2-3,TRBD2,TGTGCCAGTAAAATAGCGGGAGCCCAAGATACGCAGTATTTT,CASKIAGAQDTQYF
few,TRBV15,TRBJ1-5,TRBD1,TGTGCCACCAGCAGGCCGGGACAGGGGTACTATCAGCCCCAGCATTTT,CATSRPGQGYYQPQHF
NA,TRBV23-1,TRBJ1-1,NA,TGCGCCAGCAGTCCCGACAGAACAGCTTTCTTT,CASSPDRTAFF
few,TRBV5-1,TRBJ1-1,NA,TGCGCCAGCAGCTTACAAGGGGTGAACACTGAAGCTTTCTTT,CASSLQGVNTEAFF
NA,TRBV5-1,TRBJ2-2,TRBD2,TGCGCCAGCAGGACCGGGACTAGCGGGAGTTCTGGCACCGGGGAGCTGTTTTTT,CASRTGTSGSSGTGELFF
few,TRBV4-2,TRBJ1-1,NA,TGTGCCAGCACGACCCAGGACAGACAGAACACTGAAGCTTTCTTT,CASTTQDRQNTEAFF
few,TRBV5-4,TRBJ1-2,TRBD1,TGTGCCAGCAGCCTACTCCGGGACAGAGTCTATGGCTACACCTTC,CASSLLRDRVYGYTF
NA,TRBV19,TRBJ2-5,NA,TGTGCCAGTAGTATAGGGCATCAAGAGACCCAGTACTTC,CASSIGHQETQYF
NA,TRBV5-6,TRBJ1-2,NA,TGTGCCAGCAGCTTGGGCCTGGGGGCGAAAGGCTACACCTTC,CASSLGLGAKGYTF
NA,TRBV11-3,TRBJ2-2,NA,TGTGCCAGCAGCCAGGTGGTCACCGGGGAGCTGTTTTTT,CASSQVVTGELFF
few,TRBV5-4,TRBJ2-2,NA,TGTGCCAGCAGCTTGGCCTCGGCTAGCTGGAACACCGGGGAGCTGTTTTTT,CASSLASASWNTGELFF
NA,TRBV6-4,TRBJ2-3,TRBD1,TGTGCCAGCAGTGACCAGACAGGGGGCGCAGATACGCAGTATTTT,CASSDQTGGADTQYF
few,TRBV29-1,TRBJ2-7,NA,TGCAGCGTTGTCAGGGGGAGGTACGAGCAGTACTTC,CSVVRGRYEQYF
NA,TRBV2,TRBJ2-2,NA,TGTGCCAGCAGGGGGCAGAACACCGGGGAGCTGTTTTTT,CASRGQNTGELFF
NA,TRBV20-1,TRBJ2-1,TRBD2,TGCAGTGCCGGGAGGTACAATGAGCAGTTCTTC,CSAGRYNEQFF
NA,TRBV7-2,TRBJ1-1,TRBD1,TGTGCCAGCAGCTTCCTGGGACAGGGACCGAACACTGAAGCTTTCTTT,CASSFLGQGPNTEAFF
NA,TRBV28,TRBJ2-7,NA,TGTGCCAGCAGTCACTACGAGCAGTACTTC,CASSHYEQYF
NA,TRBV29-1,TRBJ1-2,TRBD1,TGCAGCGTTGAAGCGACAGGGTTTGGTGGCTACACCTTC,CSVEATGFGGYTF
few,TRBV18,TRBJ2-7,TRBD1,TGTGCCAGCTCACCACCGGGACAGGCTTCCTACGAGCAGTACTTC,CASSPPGQASYEQYF
NA,TRBV5-1,TRBJ2-7,NA,TGCGCCAGCAGCCCGGGACACCAGTTAAGCTACGAGCAGTACTTC,CASSPGHQLSYEQYF
NA,TRBV6-5,TRBJ2-3,TRBD1,TGTGCCAGCTCTATCCGGGACAGGGTGACAGATACGCAGTATTTT,CASSIRDRVTDTQYF
NA,TRBV5-1,TRBJ2-1,NA,TGCGCCAGCAGCTTGAGTAGGGAGCCGCAGTTCTTC,CASSLSREPQFF
NA,TRBV5-1,TRBJ2-1,TRBD2,TGCGCCAGCAGCGATCGCGGGAGTACCTACAATGAGCAGTTCTTC,CASSDRGSTYNEQFF
few,TRBV28,TRBJ2-5,TRBD2,TGTGCCAGCAGTTTAATGAGCGGGAGGGCCCTTTGGACCCAGTACTTC,CASSLMSGRALWTQYF
NA,TRBV5-4,TRBJ2-6,TRBD1,TGTGCCAGCAGCTTGGCAGGGGGCCCTGGGGCCAACGTCCTGACTTTC,CASSLAGGPGANVLTF
few,TRBV28,TRBJ2-7,NA,TGTGCCAGCAGTTTCTCGGGCCAGGGGCCCCTCGAGCAGTACTTC,CASSFSGQGPLEQYF